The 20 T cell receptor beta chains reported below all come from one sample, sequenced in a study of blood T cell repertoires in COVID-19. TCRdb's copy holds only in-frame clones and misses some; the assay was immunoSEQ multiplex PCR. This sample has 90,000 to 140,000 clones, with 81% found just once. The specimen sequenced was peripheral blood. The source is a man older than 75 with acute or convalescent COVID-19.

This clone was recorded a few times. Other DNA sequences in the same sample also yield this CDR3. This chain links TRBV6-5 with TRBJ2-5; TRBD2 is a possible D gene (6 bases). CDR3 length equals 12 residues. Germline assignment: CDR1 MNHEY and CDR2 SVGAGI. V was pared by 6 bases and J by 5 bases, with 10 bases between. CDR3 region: CASSPGGETQYF. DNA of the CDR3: TGTGCCAGCAGCCCAGGAGGGGAGACCCAGTACTTC.

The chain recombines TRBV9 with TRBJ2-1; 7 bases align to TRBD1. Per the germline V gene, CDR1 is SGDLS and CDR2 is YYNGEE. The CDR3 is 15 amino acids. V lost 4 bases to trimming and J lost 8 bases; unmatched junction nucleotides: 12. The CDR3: CASSTSPTGRDEQFF. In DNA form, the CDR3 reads TGTGCCAGCAGCACCTCACCGACAGGGCGGGATGAGCAGTTCTTC.

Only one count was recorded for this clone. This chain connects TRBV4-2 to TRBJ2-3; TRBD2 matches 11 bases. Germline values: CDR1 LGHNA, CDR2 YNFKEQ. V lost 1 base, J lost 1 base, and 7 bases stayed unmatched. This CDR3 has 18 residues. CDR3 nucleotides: TGTGCCAGCAGCCAAGCACATGGACTAGCGGGCGGCACAGATACGCAGTATTTT. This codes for CASSQAHGLAGGTDTQYF.

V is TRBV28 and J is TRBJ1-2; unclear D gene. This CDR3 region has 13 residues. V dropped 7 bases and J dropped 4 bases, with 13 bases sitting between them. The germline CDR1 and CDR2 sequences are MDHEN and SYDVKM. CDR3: CASIISPGYGYTF. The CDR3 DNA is TGTGCCAGCATTATCTCTCCCGGCTATGGCTACACCTTC.

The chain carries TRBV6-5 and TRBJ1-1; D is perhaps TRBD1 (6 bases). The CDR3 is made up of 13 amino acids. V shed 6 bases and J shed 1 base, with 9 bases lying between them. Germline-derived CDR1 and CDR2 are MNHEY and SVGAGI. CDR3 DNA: TGTGCCAGCAGGGGGACACCGAACACTGAAGCTTTCTTT. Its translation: CASRGTPNTEAFF.

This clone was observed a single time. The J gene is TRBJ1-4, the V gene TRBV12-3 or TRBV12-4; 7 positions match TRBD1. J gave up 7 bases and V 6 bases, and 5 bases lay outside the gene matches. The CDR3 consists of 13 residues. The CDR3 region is CASRLTGFEKLFF. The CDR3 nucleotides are TGTGCCAGCAGGTTGACAGGGTTTGAAAAACTGTTTTTT.

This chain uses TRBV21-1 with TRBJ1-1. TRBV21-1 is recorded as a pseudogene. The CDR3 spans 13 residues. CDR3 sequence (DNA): TGTGCCAGCAGCAGACCTGGAGACACTGAAGCTTTCTTT. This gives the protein CASSRPGDTEAFF.

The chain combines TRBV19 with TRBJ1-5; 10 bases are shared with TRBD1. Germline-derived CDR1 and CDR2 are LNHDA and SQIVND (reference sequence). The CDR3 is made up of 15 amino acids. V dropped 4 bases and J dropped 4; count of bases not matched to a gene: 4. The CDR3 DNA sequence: TGTGCCAGTAGTACCGCGGGACAGGGGAATCAGCCCCAGCATTTT. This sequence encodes CASSTAGQGNQPQHF.

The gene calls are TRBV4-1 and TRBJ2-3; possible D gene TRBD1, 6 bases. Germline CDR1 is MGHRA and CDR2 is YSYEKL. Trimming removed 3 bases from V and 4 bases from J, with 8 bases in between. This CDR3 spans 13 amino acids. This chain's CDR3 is CASSQAGADTQYF. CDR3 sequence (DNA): TGCGCCAGCAGCCAGGCAGGGGCAGATACGCAGTATTTT.

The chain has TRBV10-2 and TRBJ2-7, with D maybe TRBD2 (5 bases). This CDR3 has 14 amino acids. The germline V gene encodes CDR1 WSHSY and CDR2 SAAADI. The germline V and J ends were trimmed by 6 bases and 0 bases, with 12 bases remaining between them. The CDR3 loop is CASRLSAGSYEQYF. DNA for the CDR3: TGCGCCAGCAGACTCTCTGCGGGCTCCTACGAGCAGTACTTC.

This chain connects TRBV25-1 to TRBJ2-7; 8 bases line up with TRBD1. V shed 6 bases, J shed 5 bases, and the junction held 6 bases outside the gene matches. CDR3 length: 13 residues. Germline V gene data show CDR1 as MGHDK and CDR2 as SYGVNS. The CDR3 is CASSWTGWDEQYF. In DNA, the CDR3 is TGTGCCAGCAGCTGGACAGGGTGGGACGAGCAGTACTTC.

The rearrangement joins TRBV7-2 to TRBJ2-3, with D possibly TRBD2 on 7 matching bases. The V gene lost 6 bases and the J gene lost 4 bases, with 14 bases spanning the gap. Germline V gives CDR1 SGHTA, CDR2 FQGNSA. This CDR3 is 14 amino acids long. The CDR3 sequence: CASRKRGGSDTQYF. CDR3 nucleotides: TGTGCCAGCAGGAAAAGGGGGGGCTCAGATACGCAGTATTTT.

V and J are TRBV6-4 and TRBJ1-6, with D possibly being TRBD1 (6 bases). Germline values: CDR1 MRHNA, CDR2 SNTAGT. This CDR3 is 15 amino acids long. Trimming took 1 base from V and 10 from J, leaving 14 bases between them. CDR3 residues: CASSDFQGTGSPLHF. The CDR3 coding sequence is TGTGCCAGCAGTGACTTTCAGGGGACGGGATCACCCCTCCACTTT.

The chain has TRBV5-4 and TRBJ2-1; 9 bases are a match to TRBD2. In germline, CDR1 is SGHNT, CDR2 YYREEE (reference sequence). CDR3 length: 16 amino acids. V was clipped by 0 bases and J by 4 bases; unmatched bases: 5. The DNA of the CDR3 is TGTGCCAGCAGCTTGGTGAGACTAGCGGAGTACAATGAGCAGTTCTTC. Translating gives CASSLVRLAEYNEQFF.

The CDR3 DNA is TGTGCCAGCTCACCAAGGACTCTAACCGGGGAGCTGTTTTTT. It encodes CASSPRTLTGELFF. The chain recombines TRBV18 with TRBJ2-2; the D gene is possibly TRBD2 (5 bases). CDR3 length: 14 amino acids. V was trimmed by 2 bases and J by 5 bases, leaving 9 bases between them. CDR1 is KGHSH and CDR2 is LQKENI in the germline V gene.

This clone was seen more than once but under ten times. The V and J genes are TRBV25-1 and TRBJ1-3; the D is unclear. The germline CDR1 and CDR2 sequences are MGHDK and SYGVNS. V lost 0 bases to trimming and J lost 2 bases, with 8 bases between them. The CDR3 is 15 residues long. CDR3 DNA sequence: TGTGCCAGCAGTGAATACGCGCTTGCTGGAAACACCATATATTTT. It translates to CASSEYALAGNTIYF.

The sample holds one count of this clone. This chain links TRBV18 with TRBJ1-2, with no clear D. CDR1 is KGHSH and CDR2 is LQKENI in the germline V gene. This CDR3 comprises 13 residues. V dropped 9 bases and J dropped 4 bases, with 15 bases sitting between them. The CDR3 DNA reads TGTGCCAGTTCCCCCGCAGGCAGCTATGGCTACACCTTC. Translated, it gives CASSPAGSYGYTF.

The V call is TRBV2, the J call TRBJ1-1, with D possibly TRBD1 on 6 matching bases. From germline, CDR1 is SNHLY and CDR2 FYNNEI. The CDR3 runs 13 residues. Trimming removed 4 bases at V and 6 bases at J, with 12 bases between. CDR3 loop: CASSGWTDSEAFF. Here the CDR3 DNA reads TGTGCCAGCAGTGGTTGGACAGACTCTGAAGCTTTCTTT.

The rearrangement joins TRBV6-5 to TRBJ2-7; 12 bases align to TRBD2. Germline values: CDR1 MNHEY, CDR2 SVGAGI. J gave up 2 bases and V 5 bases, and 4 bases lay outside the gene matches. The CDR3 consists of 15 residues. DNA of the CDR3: TGTGCCAGCAGTCCCCGGACTAGCGGGACCTACGAGCAGTACTTC. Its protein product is CASSPRTSGTYEQYF.

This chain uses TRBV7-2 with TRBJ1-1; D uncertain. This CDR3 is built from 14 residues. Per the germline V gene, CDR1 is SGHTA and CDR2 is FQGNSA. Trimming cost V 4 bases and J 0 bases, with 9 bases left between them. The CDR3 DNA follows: TGTGCCAGCAGCTCCAGACAAATGAACACTGAAGCTTTCTTT. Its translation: CASSSRQMNTEAFF.